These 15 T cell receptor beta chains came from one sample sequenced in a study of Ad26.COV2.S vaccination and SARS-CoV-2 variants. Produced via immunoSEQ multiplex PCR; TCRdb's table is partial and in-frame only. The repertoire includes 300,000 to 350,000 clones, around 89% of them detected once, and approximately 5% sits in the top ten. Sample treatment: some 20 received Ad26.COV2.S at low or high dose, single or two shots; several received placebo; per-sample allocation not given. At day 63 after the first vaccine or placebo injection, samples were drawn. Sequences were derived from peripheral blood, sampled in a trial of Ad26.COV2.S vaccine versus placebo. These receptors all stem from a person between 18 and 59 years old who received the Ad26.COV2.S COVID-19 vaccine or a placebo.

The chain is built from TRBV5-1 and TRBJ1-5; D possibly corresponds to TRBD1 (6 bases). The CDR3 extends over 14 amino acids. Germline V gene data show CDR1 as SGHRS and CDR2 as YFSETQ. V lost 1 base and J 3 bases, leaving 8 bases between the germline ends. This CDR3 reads CASSLSGANQPQHF. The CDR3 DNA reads TGCGCCAGCAGCTTGTCAGGGGCCAATCAGCCCCAGCATTTT.

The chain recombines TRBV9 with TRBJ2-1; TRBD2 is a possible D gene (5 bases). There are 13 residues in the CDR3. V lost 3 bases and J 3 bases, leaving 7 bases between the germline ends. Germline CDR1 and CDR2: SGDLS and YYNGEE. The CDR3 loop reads CASSAGNYNEQFF. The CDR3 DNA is TGTGCCAGCAGCGCCGGGAACTACAATGAGCAGTTCTTC.

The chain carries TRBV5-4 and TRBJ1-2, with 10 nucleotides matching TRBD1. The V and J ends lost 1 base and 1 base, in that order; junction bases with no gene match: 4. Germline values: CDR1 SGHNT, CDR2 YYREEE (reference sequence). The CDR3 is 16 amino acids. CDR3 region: CASSLKRTGGNYGYTF. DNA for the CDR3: TGTGCCAGCAGCTTGAAGAGGACAGGGGGTAACTATGGCTACACCTTC.

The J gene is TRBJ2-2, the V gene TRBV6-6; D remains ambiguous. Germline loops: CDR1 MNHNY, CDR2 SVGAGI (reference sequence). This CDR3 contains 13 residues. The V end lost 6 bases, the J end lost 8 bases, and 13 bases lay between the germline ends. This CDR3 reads CASSYVSFGELFF. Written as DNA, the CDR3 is TGTGCCAGCAGCTATGTGAGTTTTGGGGAGCTGTTTTTT.

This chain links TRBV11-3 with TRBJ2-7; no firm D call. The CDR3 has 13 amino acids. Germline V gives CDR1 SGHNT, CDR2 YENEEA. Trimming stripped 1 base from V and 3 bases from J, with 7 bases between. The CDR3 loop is CASSLGPIYEQYF. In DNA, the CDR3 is TGTGCCAGCAGCTTAGGGCCGATCTACGAGCAGTACTTC.

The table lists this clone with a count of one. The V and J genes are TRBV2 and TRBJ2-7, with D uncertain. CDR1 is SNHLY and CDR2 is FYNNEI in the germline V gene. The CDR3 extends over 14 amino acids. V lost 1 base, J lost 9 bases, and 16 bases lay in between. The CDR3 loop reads CASSEDRVSLLQYF. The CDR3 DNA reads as TGTGCCAGCAGTGAAGATAGGGTTAGTCTCCTGCAGTACTTC.

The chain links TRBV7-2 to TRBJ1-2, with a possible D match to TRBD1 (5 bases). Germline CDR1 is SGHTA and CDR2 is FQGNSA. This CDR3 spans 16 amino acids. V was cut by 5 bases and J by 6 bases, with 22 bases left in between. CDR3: CASSTLGTLLHNGYTF. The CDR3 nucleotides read TGTGCCAGCAGCACCCTCGGGACCCTGCTGCATAATGGCTACACCTTC.

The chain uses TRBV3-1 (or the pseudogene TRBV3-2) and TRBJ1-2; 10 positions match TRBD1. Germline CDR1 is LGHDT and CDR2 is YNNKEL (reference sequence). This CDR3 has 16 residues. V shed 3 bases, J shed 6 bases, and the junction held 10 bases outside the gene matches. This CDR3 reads CASSHPPGQGINGYTF. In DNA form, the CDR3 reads TGTGCCAGCAGCCACCCACCGGGACAGGGGATCAATGGCTACACCTTC.

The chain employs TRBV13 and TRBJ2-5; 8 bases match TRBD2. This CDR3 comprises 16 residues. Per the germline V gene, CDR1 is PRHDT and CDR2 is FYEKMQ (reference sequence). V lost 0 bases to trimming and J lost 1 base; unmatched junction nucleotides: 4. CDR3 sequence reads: CASSLGRGDLQETQYF. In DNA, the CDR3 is TGTGCCAGCAGCTTAGGGCGGGGGGATCTCCAAGAGACCCAGTACTTC.

CDR3 coding DNA: TGTGCCAGTAGTATGGGACCGGGACAGGGGGCCCCAATTGAGCAGTTCTTC. This translates into CASSMGPGQGAPIEQFF. This rearrangement joins TRBV19 to TRBJ2-1; TRBD1 matches at 12 bases. Germline-derived CDR1 and CDR2 are LNHDA and SQIVND (reference sequence). CDR3 length equals 17 residues. With 3 bases clipped from V and 9 bases from J, the junction kept 12 bases outside the gene matches.

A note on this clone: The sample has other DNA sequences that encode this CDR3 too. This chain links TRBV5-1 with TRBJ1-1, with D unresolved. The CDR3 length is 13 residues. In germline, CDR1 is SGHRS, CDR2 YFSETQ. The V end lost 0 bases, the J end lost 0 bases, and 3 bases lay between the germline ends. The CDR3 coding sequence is TGCGCCAGCAGCTTGGAAGTGAACACTGAAGCTTTCTTT. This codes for CASSLEVNTEAFF.

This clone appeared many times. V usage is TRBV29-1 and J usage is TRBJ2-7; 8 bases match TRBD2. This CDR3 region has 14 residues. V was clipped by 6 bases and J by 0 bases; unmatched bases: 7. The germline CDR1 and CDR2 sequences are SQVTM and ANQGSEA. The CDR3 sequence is CSVASGSRSYEQYF. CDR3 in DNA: TGCAGCGTAGCTAGCGGGTCCCGCTCCTACGAGCAGTACTTC.

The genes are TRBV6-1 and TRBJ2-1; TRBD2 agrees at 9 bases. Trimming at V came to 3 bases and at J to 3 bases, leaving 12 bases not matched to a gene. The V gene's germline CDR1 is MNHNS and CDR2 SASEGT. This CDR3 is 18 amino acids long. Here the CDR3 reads CASSDPAGGFRVYNEQFF. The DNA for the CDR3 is TGTGCCAGCAGTGATCCAGCGGGAGGATTTAGGGTCTACAATGAGCAGTTCTTC.

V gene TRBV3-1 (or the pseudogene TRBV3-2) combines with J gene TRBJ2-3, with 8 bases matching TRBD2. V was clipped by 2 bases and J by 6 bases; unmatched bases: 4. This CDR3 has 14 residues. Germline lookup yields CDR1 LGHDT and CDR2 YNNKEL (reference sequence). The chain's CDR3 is CASSQSPGGDTQYF. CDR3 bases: TGTGCCAGCAGCCAATCTCCGGGGGGGGATACGCAGTATTTT.

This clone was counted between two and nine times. This chain's CDR3 is CASSPVPRGTGELFF. The CDR3 nucleotides are TGCGCCAGCAGCCCGGTCCCTAGGGGCACCGGGGAGCTGTTTTTT. The chain links TRBV5-1 to TRBJ2-2; D perhaps matches TRBD1 (5 bases). V was cut by 4 bases and J by 4 bases, with 14 bases left in between. The CDR3 spans 15 residues. CDR1 and CDR2 from the germline V gene are SGHRS and YFSETQ.